These T cell receptor beta chains were read from a single sample in a study of T cell clonotyping in hematopoietic cell transplantation. Clones were read by immunoSEQ multiplex PCR, and TCRdb kept only the in-frame ones, dropping some. The sample holds roughly 40,000 clones; 85% to 95% are singletons and the top ten take roughly 0.85%. The sequenced sample consisted of peripheral blood mononuclear cells. These receptors were obtained from a woman between 45 and 60 years old in good health. Some clones in this sample may be carry-over from other donors' samples. CDR3s include the opening cysteine and the closing phenylalanine or tryptophan. Each record gives: J gene, D gene, V gene, clone size, CDR3 DNA, CDR3 protein. A D gene is named only where the DNA matches it firmly. Rows give clone size only sometimes, using once, few, many, or a class for an expanded clone.

>TRBJ1-1|TRBD1|TRBV6-5|-
TGTGCCAGCAGTTCAGGGGGAGGGAAGACTGAAGCTTTCTTT
CASSSGGGKTEAFF
>TRBJ1-1|TRBD1|TRBV11-3|-
TGTGCCAGCAGCCGGCTCGGGACAGAAGACACTGAAGCTTTCTTT
CASSRLGTEDTEAFF
>TRBJ2-5|TRBD2|TRBV7-2|-
TGTGCCAGCAGCTCAACTAGCGGGGCTGTTGCAGAGACCCAGTACTTC
CASSSTSGAVAETQYF
>TRBJ2-7|TRBD2|TRBV12-5|-
TGTGCTGATAGGCGGGGGGGCCTCTACGAGCAGTACTTC
CADRRGGLYEQYF
>TRBJ1-2|-|TRBV7-9|-
TGTGCCAGCAGCTTAGGAACAGGGTACGGCTACACCTTC
CASSLGTGYGYTF
>TRBJ1-1|TRBD1|TRBV5-6|-
TGTGCCAGCAGTCTTTCGACAGGGATGAGCGTCCAAGCTTTCTTT
CASSLSTGMSVQAFF
>TRBJ2-7|-|TRBV2|-
TGTGCCAGCTCAAAAGGGGGGAGACCAACGGGGGGTGAGCAGTACTTC
CASSKGGRPTGGEQYF
>TRBJ1-5|-|TRBV19|-
TGTGCCAGTATGCCCGGACCAGGGGAAGGCTCTCAGCCCCAGCATTTT
CASMPGPGEGSQPQHF
>TRBJ2-7|-|TRBV2|-
TGTGCCAGCCACATTACCGGACAGAACTCCTACGAGCAGTACTTC
CASHITGQNSYEQYF
>TRBJ2-2|TRBD1|TRBV2|-
TGTGCCAGCGGGGCATCGGACAGGGGCACCGGGGAGCTGTTTTTT
CASGASDRGTGELFF
>TRBJ2-7|TRBD1|TRBV19|-
TGTGCCAGTAGTACCGACAGGGGACCATCCTACGAGCAGTACTTC
CASSTDRGPSYEQYF
>TRBJ2-7|TRBD2|TRBV4-2|-
TGTGCCAGCAGCCAAGTACGGACTAGCGGACCTCAGGCAGCCTACGAGCAGTACTTC
CASSQVRTSGPQAAYEQYF
>TRBJ2-7|-|TRBV10-3|-
TGTGCCATCAGTAACTCTAGCGTCGGGAGCCACGAGCAGTACTTC
CAISNSSVGSHEQYF
>TRBJ2-2|-|TRBV19|-
TGTGCCTCCCAGACCCTCCGGGGCGGGGAGCTGTTTTTT
CASQTLRGGELFF
>TRBJ2-3|-|TRBV10-2|-
TGCGCCAGCAGTGAGGGTTCGGTGGTCGATACGCAGTATTTT
CASSEGSVVDTQYF
>TRBJ2-7|-|TRBV25-1|-
TGTGCCAGCAGTGAGGAACGGGTGCACGAGCAGTACTTC
CASSEERVHEQYF
>TRBJ2-5|-|TRBV7-2|-
TGTGCCAGCAGCTTGGATCCCCTACAAGAGACCCAGTACTTC
CASSLDPLQETQYF
>TRBJ1-1|-|TRBV11-1|-
TGTGCCAGCAGCTTCGTAACAGTGAACACTGAAGCTTTCTTT
CASSFVTVNTEAFF
>TRBJ2-1|-|TRBV11-3|-
TGTGCCAGCAGCTCCCCTCCGGGGCTCAATGAGCAGTTCTTC
CASSSPPGLNEQFF
>TRBJ2-3|-|TRBV5-6|-
TGTGCCAGCAGCCGGAGGACAGATACGCAGTATTTT
CASSRRTDTQYF
>TRBJ1-1|-|TRBV2|once
TGTGCCGGTAAGACGATCAGGGAAGGGAACACTGAAGCTTTCTTT
CAGKTIREGNTEAFF
>TRBJ1-6|-|TRBV7-6|-
TGTGCCAGCAGCCTCGGGACTGTAGGTTCACCCCTCCACTTT
CASSLGTVGSPLHF
>TRBJ1-6|-|TRBV4-3|-
TGCGCCAGCAGCCGAGTAGGGTATAATTCACCCCTCCACTTT
CASSRVGYNSPLHF
>TRBJ2-3|-|TRBV7-6|-
TGTGCCAGCAGCCCAGGGATACTCACAGATACGCAGTATTTT
CASSPGILTDTQYF
>TRBJ1-1|TRBD1|TRBV28|-
TGTGCCAGCAGTTCTGCCGGGACAGACACTGAAGCTTTCTTT
CASSSAGTDTEAFF
>TRBJ1-3|-|TRBV5-1|once
TGCGCCAGCAGCTTGAGCCGGGAGGACACCATATATTTT
CASSLSREDTIYF
>TRBJ2-7|TRBD1|TRBV7-9|-
TGTGCCAGCAGATCCGGGACAGCAGTTGTAGAGCAGTACTTC
CASRSGTAVVEQYF
>TRBJ2-2|TRBD1|TRBV4-1|-
TGCGCCAGCAGAACGGCGGGGACAGGGGGATTCGCGGAGCTGTTTTTT
CASRTAGTGGFAELFF
>TRBJ1-2|TRBD1|TRBV6-6|-
TGTGCCAGCAGTTACTTTGACAGGGACTATGGCTACACCTTC
CASSYFDRDYGYTF
>TRBJ1-6|-|TRBV5-6|few
TGTGCCAGCAGCAGCTATGACTATAATTCACCCCTCCACTTT
CASSSYDYNSPLHF
>TRBJ1-1|-|TRBV7-8|-
TGTGCCAGCAGCTCCGGAGGGGTGAACACTGAAGCTTTCTTT
CASSSGGVNTEAFF
>TRBJ1-2|TRBD1|TRBV9|-
TGTGCCAGCAGCCTAACCCAGGGGGCGAGTAACTATGGCTACACCTTC
CASSLTQGASNYGYTF
>TRBJ2-6|-|TRBV18|few
TGTGCCAGCTCACCAGTGGGGGGCTCTGGGGCCAACGTCCTGACTTTC
CASSPVGGSGANVLTF
>TRBJ1-2|-|TRBV28|-
TGTGCCAGCGGACAACCCGGAGGGGATGGCTACACCTTC
CASGQPGGDGYTF
>TRBJ2-5|-|TRBV5-4|-
TGTGCCAGCAGCTTGGAAGGCAGCTTAAACAACTTC
CASSLEGSLNNF
>TRBJ2-3|TRBD1|TRBV15|-
TGTGCCACCAGCAGAGATCATCCTTTCCGGGACAGGAGCACAGATACGCAGTATTTT
CATSRDHPFRDRSTDTQYF
>TRBJ1-1|-|TRBV5-1|-
TGCGCCAGCAGCTTGGAGGGTGCTGGGACTGAAGCTTTCTTT
CASSLEGAGTEAFF
>TRBJ1-4|-|TRBV5-1|-
TGCGCCAGCAGTCCGAAGGCAGGGTCTAATGAAAAACTGTTTTTT
CASSPKAGSNEKLFF
>TRBJ1-1|-|TRBV28|-
TGTGCCAGCAGCCCCATAACGGTACGGTCGAACACTGAAGCTTTCTTT
CASSPITVRSNTEAFF
>TRBJ2-7|TRBD1|TRBV4-2|-
TGTGCCAGCAGCCCCGGAACCGGGACAGGGTACGAGCAGTACTTC
CASSPGTGTGYEQYF
>TRBJ1-4|-|TRBV2|once
TGTGCCAGCAGGCTCTCTTCAACTAATGAAAAACTGTTTTTT
CASRLSSTNEKLFF
>TRBJ2-2|-|TRBV25-1|-
TGTGCCAGGAGCAGCCCTCCCCTTCGACAGGCGGAATCGGTAAAGCTGTTTTTT
CARSSPPLRQAESVKLFF
>TRBJ1-2|-|TRBV6-5|once
TGTGCCAGCAGTCAAACCGTTACGGAAAACTATGGCTACACCTTC
CASSQTVTENYGYTF
>TRBJ1-1|-|TRBV11-3|-
TGTGCCAGCAGCTCTGGAATGCGTGAAGCTTTCTTT
CASSSGMREAFF
>TRBJ2-7|-|TRBV2|-
TGTGCCGGGACCGACAGGGAGGCGGGTGAGCAGTACTTC
CAGTDREAGEQYF
>TRBJ1-5|-|TRBV28|-
TGTGCCAGCAGTTTGGGATATCAGCCCCAGCATTTT
CASSLGYQPQHF
>TRBJ2-7|TRBD2|TRBV28|-
TGTGCCAGCACCCTTAGCGGGAACTCCTACGAGCAGTACTTC
CASTLSGNSYEQYF
>TRBJ1-2|-|TRBV30|-
TGTGCCTGGGGTTCCAAGGGAAGTGGTGGCTACACCTTC
CAWGSKGSGGYTF
>TRBJ1-2|-|TRBV5-5|-
TGTGCCAGCAGCTTGGCACTGGCGGGCTACACCTTC
CASSLALAGYTF
>TRBJ2-7|-|TRBV18|-
TGTGCCAGCTCACCGGAAGGCGTCAGGGAGAAGCAGTACTTC
CASSPEGVREKQYF
>TRBJ1-2|-|TRBV27|-
TGTGCCAGCAGTTTAACAGAGAGCGATGCTAACTATGGCTACACCTTC
CASSLTESDANYGYTF
>TRBJ1-6|-|TRBV5-4|-
TGTGCCAGTATGGTCGATCCTAATTCACCCCTCCACTTT
CASMVDPNSPLHF
>TRBJ1-3|-|TRBV6-5|-
TGTGCCAGCAGACACAGCTCTGGAAACACCATATATTTT
CASRHSSGNTIYF